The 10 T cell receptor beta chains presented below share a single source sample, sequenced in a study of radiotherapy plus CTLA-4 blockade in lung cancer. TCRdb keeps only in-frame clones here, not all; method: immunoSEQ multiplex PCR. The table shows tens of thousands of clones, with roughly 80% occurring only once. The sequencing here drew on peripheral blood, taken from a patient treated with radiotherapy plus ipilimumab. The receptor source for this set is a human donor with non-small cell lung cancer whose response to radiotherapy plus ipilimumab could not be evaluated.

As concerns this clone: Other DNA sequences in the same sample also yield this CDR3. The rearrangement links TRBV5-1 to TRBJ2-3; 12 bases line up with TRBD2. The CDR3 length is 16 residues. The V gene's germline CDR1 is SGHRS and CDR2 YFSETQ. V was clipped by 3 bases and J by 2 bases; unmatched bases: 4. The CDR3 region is CASSSRLAGDTDTQYF. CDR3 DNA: TGCGCCAGCAGCTCACGACTAGCGGGGGACACAGATACGCAGTATTTT.

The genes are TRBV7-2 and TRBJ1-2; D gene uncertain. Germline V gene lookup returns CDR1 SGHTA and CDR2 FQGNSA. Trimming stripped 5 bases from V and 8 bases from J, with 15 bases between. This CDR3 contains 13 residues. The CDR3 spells CASSAPYPGGYTF. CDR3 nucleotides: TGTGCCAGCAGCGCACCCTACCCGGGGGGCTACACCTTC.

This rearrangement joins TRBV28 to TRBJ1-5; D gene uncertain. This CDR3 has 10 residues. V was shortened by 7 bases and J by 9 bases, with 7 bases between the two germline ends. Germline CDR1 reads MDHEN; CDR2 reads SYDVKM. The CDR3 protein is CASNSRPQHF. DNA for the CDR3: TGTGCCAGCAATTCTCGGCCCCAGCATTTT.

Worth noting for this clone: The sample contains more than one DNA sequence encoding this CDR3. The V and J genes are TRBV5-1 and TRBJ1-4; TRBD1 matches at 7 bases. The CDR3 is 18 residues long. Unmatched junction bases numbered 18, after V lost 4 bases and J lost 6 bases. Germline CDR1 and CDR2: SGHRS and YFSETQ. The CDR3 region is CASSLVPGTVHGDEKLFF. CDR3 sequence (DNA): TGCGCCAGCAGCCTGGTCCCCGGGACAGTCCATGGGGATGAAAAACTGTTTTTT.

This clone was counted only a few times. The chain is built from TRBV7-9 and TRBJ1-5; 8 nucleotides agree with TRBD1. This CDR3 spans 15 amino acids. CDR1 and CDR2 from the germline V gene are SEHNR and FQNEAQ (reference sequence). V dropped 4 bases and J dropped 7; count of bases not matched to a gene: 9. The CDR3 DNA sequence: TGTGCCAGCAGCTCGACAGGGGCCGGGGAACAGCCCCAGCATTTT. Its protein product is CASSSTGAGEQPQHF.

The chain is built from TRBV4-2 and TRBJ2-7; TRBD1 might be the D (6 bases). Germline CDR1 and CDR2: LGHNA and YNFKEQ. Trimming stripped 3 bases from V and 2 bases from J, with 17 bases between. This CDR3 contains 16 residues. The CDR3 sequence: CASSHLGRTETYEQYF. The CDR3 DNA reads TGTGCCAGCAGCCACCTGGGCCGGACAGAGACCTACGAGCAGTACTTC.

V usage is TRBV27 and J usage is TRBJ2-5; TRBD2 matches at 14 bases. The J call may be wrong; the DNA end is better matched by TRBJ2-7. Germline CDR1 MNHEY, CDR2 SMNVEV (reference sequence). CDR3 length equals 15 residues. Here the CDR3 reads CASSPSGLAGDEQYF. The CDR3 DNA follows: TGTGCCAGCAGTCCCTCGGGACTAGCGGGAGACGAGCAGTACTTC.

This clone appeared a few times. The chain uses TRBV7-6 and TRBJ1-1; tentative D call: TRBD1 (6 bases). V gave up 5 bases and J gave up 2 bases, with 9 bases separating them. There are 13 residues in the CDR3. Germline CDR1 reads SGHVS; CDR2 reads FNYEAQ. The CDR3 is CASSGQPNTEAFF. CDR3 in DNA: TGTGCCAGCAGCGGACAGCCAAACACTGAAGCTTTCTTT.

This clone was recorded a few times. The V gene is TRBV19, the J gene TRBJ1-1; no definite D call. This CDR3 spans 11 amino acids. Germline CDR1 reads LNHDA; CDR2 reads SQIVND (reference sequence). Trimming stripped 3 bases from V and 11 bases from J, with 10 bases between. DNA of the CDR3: TGTGCCAGTAGTATGGGAGGTTGGGCTTTCTTT. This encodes CASSMGGWAFF.

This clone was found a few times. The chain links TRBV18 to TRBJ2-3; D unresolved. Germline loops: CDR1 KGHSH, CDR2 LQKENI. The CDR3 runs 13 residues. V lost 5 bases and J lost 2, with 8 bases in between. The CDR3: CASSLYNTDTQYF. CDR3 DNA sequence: TGTGCCAGCTCATTATACAACACAGATACGCAGTATTTT.